Listed here are 14 T cell receptor beta chains from one sample, sequenced in a study of OX40 agonist ivuxolimab in advanced cancers. Only in-frame clones appear in the TCRdb table, and some are missing; sequencing was by immunoSEQ multiplex PCR. The sample lists approximately 13,000 clones, around 80% seen once, with around an eighth in the top ten. The sample was CD4+ or CD8+ T cells sorted from blood, taken in a trial of the OX40 agonist ivuxolimab. The receptors stem from an adult with an advanced solid tumor such as melanoma, head and neck, liver or kidney cancer.

The gene calls are TRBV13 and TRBJ2-5, with 8 positions matching TRBD2. V lost 5 bases and J lost 5; bases outside the gene matches: 13. The CDR3 spans 16 residues. Germline CDR1 PRHDT, CDR2 FYEKMQ (reference sequence). The DNA for the CDR3 is TGTGCCAGCAGCCCCACCCGGGAGGGGTGGCGGGAGACCCAGTACTTC. Its translation is CASSPTREGWRETQYF.

This sequence joins TRBV4-1 and TRBJ2-3; D remains unclear. This CDR3 is built from 16 residues. With 0 bases removed from V and 0 bases from J, the gap between germline ends came to 10 bases. In germline, CDR1 is MGHRA, CDR2 YSYEKL. The CDR3 sequence is CASSQEAAESTDTQYF. The CDR3 nucleotides read TGCGCCAGCAGCCAAGAAGCCGCGGAGAGCACAGATACGCAGTATTTT.

The rearrangement joins TRBV5-1 to TRBJ1-1; 9 positions agree with TRBD1. After removal of 4 bases from V and 1 base from J, the junction contained 5 bases not matched to a gene. CDR1 is SGHRS, CDR2 YFSETQ, per germline. The CDR3 covers 15 residues. CDR3 nucleotides: TGCGCCAGCAGCACCCGACAGGGGGAGAACACTGAAGCTTTCTTT. Translation: CASSTRQGENTEAFF.

The chain links TRBV2 to TRBJ2-2; the match to TRBD2 covers 11 bases. The CDR3 contains 19 residues. V dropped 3 bases and J dropped 1; count of bases not matched to a gene: 10. The V gene's germline CDR1 is SNHLY and CDR2 FYNNEI. CDR3 protein: CASSEEALAGGWNTGELFF. CDR3 bases: TGTGCCAGCAGTGAGGAGGCGCTAGCGGGAGGATGGAACACCGGGGAGCTGTTTTTT.

The chain is built from TRBV2 and TRBJ2-4; 7 bases fit TRBD2. The CDR3 runs 15 residues. Germline lookup yields CDR1 SNHLY and CDR2 FYNNEI. Unmatched junction bases numbered 2, after V lost 0 bases and J lost 3 bases. DNA of the CDR3: TGTGCCAGCAGTGAAGCGAGGGAGGGCAAAAACATTCAGTACTTC. The encoded protein is CASSEAREGKNIQYF.

This rearrangement joins TRBV5-4 to TRBJ2-7, with D perhaps matching TRBD1 (6 bases). Germline V gene data show CDR1 as SGHNT and CDR2 as YYREEE (reference sequence). The germline V and J ends were trimmed by 4 bases and 2 bases, with 19 bases remaining between them. The CDR3 contains 16 residues. CDR3: CASSQEDQGSPYEQYF. CDR3 coding DNA: TGTGCCAGCAGCCAAGAGGACCAGGGGAGTCCCTACGAGCAGTACTTC.

This chain uses TRBV2 with TRBJ2-7, with 13 positions matching TRBD2. The CDR3 is made up of 14 amino acids. V trimming: 6 bases; J trimming: 6 bases; junction bases outside the gene matches: 5. Germline CDR1 SNHLY, CDR2 FYNNEI. CDR3 protein: CASRGTSGKGEQYF. The CDR3 nucleotides are TGTGCCAGCAGGGGGACTAGCGGGAAGGGCGAGCAGTACTTC.

The J gene is TRBJ2-5, the V gene TRBV27; the match to TRBD2 covers 11 bases. CDR1 MNHEY and CDR2 SMNVEV come from the germline V gene (reference sequence). Trimming took 6 bases from V and 3 from J; bases not matched to a gene: 6. The CDR3 is 15 residues long. The CDR3 DNA follows: TGTGCCAGCAGCAATACACTAGCGGGAGAAGAGACCCAGTACTTC. Residues: CASSNTLAGEETQYF.

This clone was detected once. This chain connects TRBV7-9 to TRBJ2-1; D is unresolved. Germline CDR1 SEHNR, CDR2 FQNEAQ (reference sequence). V was shortened by 5 bases and J by 5 bases, with 10 bases between the two germline ends. This CDR3 contains 13 residues. The CDR3 loop reads CASSLSIDNEQFF. The DNA of the CDR3 is TGTGCCAGCAGCCTATCCATTGACAATGAGCAGTTCTTC.

The V call is TRBV4-1, the J call TRBJ1-5; D perhaps matches TRBD1 (6 bases). CDR1 MGHRA and CDR2 YSYEKL come from the germline V gene. Trimming removed 4 bases from V and 0 bases from J, with 16 bases in between. The CDR3 is 17 amino acids. This CDR3 reads CASSLHPEGDSNQPQHF. The CDR3 DNA reads TGCGCCAGCAGCCTCCACCCAGAGGGGGATAGCAATCAGCCCCAGCATTTT.

This clone was seen once. This rearrangement joins TRBV27 to TRBJ2-1; D is perhaps TRBD2 (5 bases). V was cut by 4 bases and J by 6 bases, with 13 bases left in between. Germline V gene lookup returns CDR1 MNHEY and CDR2 SMNVEV (reference sequence). The CDR3 contains 14 residues. DNA for the CDR3: TGTGCCAGCAGTTCCCCTCCCCGGGGCAATGAGCAGTTCTTC. This gives the protein CASSSPPRGNEQFF.

The genes are TRBV7-3 and TRBJ2-3; the D gene is possibly TRBD1 (6 bases). V gave up 5 bases and J gave up 5 bases, with 14 bases separating them. CDR3 length equals 14 residues. Germline V gene sequence: CDR1 SGHTA, CDR2 FQGTGA. CDR3 sequence: CASSPSGAGDTQYF. The CDR3 DNA sequence: TGTGCCAGCAGCCCTTCAGGGGCGGGAGATACGCAGTATTTT.

V and J are TRBV11-2 and TRBJ2-7, with 7 bases identical to TRBD2. V lost 5 bases to trimming and J lost 2 bases; unmatched junction nucleotides: 3. The germline V gene has CDR1 SGHAT and CDR2 FQNNGV. The CDR3 length is 13 residues. The CDR3 bases are TGTGCCAGCAGCATACGGGAGGCCTACGAGCAGTACTTC. Its translation: CASSIREAYEQYF.

The chain's CDR3 is CASSFDGRFYEQYF. CDR3 coding DNA: TGTGCCAGCAGCTTCGATGGGAGGTTCTACGAGCAGTACTTC. The gene calls are TRBV27 and TRBJ2-7, with a tentative D call TRBD2 (6 bases). The CDR3 is 14 amino acids. CDR1 is MNHEY and CDR2 is SMNVEV in the germline V gene (reference sequence). Trimming removed 6 bases from V and 3 bases from J, with 15 bases in between.